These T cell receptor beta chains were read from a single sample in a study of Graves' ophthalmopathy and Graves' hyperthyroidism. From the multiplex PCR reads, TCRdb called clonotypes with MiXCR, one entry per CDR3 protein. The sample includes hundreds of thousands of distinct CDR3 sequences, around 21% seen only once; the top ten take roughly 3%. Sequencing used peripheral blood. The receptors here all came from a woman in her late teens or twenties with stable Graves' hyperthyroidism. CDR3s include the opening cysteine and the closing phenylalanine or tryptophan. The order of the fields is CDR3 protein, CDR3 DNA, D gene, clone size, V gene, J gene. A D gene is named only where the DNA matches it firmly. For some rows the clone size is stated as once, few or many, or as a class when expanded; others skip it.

CASSEFGEANTEAFF	TGTGCCAGCAGTGAATTTGGGGAGGCAAACACTGAAGCTTTCTTT	-	few	TRBV6-1	TRBJ1-1
CAWSVRYTGELFF	TGTGCCTGGAGTGTACGCTACACCGGGGAGCTGTTTTTT	-	many	TRBV30	TRBJ2-2
CASTSGASENTGELFF	TGTGCCAGCACCTCAGGGGCTAGCGAGAACACCGGGGAGCTGTTTTTT	-	many	TRBV28	TRBJ2-2
CAPRRASGMPSYEQYF	TGCGCCCCCCGCAGGGCTAGCGGGATGCCCTCCTACGAGCAGTACTTC	TRBD2	many	TRBV4-3	TRBJ2-7
CASSFGSGTKSSYNEQFF	TGTGCCAGCAGCTTTGGTAGCGGGACTAAGAGCTCCTACAATGAGCAGTTCTTC	TRBD2	few	TRBV11-2	TRBJ2-1
CASRRLAGGYEQYF	TGTGCCAGCAGAAGACTAGCGGGAGGGTACGAGCAGTACTTC	TRBD2	many	TRBV6-2/TRBV6-3	TRBJ2-7
CASSRQYSYEQYF	TGTGCCAGCAGTAGGCAGTACTCCTACGAGCAGTACTTC	-	-	TRBV6-1	TRBJ2-7
CASSQGTGTGGAFF	TGTGCCAGCAGTCAAGGAACCGGGACAGGGGGAGCTTTCTTT	TRBD1	many	TRBV27	TRBJ1-1
CASSPDGTGDHTPLHF	TGTGCCAGCAGCCCAGACGGGACAGGGGACCATACACCCCTCCACTTT	TRBD1	-	TRBV7-3	TRBJ1-6
CASSQGPAYEQYF	TGTGCCAGCAGTCAGGGGCCAGCCTACGAGCAGTACTTC	-	many	TRBV6-1	TRBJ2-7
CASSDTSRRDRPILSPYGYTF	TGTGCCAGCAGTGATACTAGCAGGCGGGACAGACCGATACTGAGTCCATATGGCTACACCTTC	TRBD1	-	TRBV2	TRBJ1-2
CASGRLREDYGYTF	TGTGCCAGTGGACGACTCAGGGAAGACTATGGCTACACCTTC	-	many	TRBV19	TRBJ1-2
CASSFPFPGSLAGANVLTF	TGCGCCAGCAGCTTCCCCTTTCCCGGGAGCCTCGCTGGGGCCAACGTCCTGACTTTC	-	-	TRBV5-1	TRBJ2-6
CARRKAVVPRGDTQYF	TGTGCCAGAAGGAAAGCAGTGGTACCCCGGGGCGACACCCAGTACTTC	-	many	TRBV2	TRBJ2-5
CASSFRIGPGNQPQHF	TGTGCCAGCAGCTTTAGAATCGGACCTGGCAATCAGCCCCAGCATTTT	-	-	TRBV28	TRBJ1-5
CSARAPGTQETQYF	TGCAGTGCTAGAGCACCCGGGACCCAAGAGACCCAGTACTTC	-	-	TRBV20-1	TRBJ2-5
CSARDFEGAAGYEQYF	TGCAGTGCTAGAGATTTTGAGGGAGCGGCGGGATACGAGCAGTACTTC	-	many	TRBV20-1	TRBJ2-7
CASRPSAYEQYF	TGTGCCAGCAGACCTAGCGCTTACGAGCAGTACTTC	-	many	TRBV2	TRBJ2-7
CASTLGGSANYGYTF	TGTGCCAGCACCCTAGGGGGCTCAGCTAACTATGGCTACACCTTC	TRBD1	many	TRBV28	TRBJ1-2
CASSLTLGHYGYTF	TGTGCCAGCAGTCTAACCCTGGGGCACTATGGCTACACCTTC	-	-	TRBV12-3/TRBV12-4	TRBJ1-2
CSARDLLGTGTYEQYF	TGCAGTGCTAGAGATTTATTAGGGACAGGAACCTACGAGCAGTACTTC	TRBD1	many	TRBV20-1	TRBJ2-7
CASGLDLVGTGELFF	TGTGCTAGTGGTTTGGACTTAGTCGGCACCGGGGAGCTGTTTTTT	-	many	TRBV12-5	TRBJ2-2